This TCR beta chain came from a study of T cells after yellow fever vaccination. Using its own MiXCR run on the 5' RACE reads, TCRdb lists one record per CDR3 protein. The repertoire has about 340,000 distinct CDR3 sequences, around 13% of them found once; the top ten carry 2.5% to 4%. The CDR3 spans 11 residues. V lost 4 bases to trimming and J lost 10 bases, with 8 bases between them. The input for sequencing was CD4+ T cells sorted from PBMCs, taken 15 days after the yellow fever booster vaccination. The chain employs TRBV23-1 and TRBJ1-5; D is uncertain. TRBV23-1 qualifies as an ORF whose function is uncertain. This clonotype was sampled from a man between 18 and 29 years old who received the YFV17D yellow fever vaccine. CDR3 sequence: CASSPEGPQHF. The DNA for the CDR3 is TGCGCCAGCAGTCCTGAGGGCCCCCAGCATTTT.